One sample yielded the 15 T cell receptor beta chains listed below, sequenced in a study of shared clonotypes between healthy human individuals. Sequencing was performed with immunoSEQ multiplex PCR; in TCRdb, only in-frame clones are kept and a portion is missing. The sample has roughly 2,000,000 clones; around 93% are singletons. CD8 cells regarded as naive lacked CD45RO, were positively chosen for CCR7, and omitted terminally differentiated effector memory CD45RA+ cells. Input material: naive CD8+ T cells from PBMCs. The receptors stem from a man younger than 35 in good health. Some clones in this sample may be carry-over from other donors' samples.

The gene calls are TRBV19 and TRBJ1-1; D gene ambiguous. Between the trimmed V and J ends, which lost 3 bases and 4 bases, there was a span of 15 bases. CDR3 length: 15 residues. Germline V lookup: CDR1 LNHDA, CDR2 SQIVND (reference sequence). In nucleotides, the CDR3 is TGTGCCAGTAGTATTACACCGGGCCCAGGCACTGAAGCTTTCTTT. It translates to CASSITPGPGTEAFF.

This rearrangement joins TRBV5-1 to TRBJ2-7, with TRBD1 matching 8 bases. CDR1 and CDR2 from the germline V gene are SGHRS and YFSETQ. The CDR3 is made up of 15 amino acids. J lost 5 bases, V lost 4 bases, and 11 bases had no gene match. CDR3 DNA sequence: TGCGCCAGCAGCATCCGACAGGGGCTCGAGGACGAGCAGTACTTC. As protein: CASSIRQGLEDEQYF.

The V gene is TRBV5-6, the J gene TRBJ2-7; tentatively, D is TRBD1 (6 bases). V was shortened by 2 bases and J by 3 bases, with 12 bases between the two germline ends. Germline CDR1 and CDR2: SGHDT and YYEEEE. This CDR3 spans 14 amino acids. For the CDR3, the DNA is TGTGCCAGCAGCTTTGGGGACACTTTCTACGAGCAGTACTTC. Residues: CASSFGDTFYEQYF.

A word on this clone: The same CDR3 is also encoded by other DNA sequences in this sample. CDR3 region: CASSYSGPSYEQYF. CDR3 nucleotide sequence: TGTGCCAGCAGTTACTCCGGGCCTTCCTACGAGCAGTACTTC. The rearrangement links TRBV6-6 to TRBJ2-7, with unresolved D. This CDR3 spans 14 amino acids. Germline V gene lookup returns CDR1 MNHNY and CDR2 SVGAGI (reference sequence). Trimming left V 0 bases short and J 1 base short, with 7 bases between.

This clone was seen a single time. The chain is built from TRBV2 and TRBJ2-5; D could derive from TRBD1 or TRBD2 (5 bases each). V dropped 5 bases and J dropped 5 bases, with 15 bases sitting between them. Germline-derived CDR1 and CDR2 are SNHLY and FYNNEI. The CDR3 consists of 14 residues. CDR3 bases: TGTGCCAGCAGTTGGCTTAGGGGCGGGGAGACCCAGTACTTC. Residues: CASSWLRGGETQYF.

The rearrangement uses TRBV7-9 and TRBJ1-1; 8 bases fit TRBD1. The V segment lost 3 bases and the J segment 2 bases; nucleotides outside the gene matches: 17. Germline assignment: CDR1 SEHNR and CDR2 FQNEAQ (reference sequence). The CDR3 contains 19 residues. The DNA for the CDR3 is TGTGCCAGCAGCTTTTCCTCTGGGGACAGGAGGTTGGTTAACACTGAAGCTTTCTTT. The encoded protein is CASSFSSGDRRLVNTEAFF.

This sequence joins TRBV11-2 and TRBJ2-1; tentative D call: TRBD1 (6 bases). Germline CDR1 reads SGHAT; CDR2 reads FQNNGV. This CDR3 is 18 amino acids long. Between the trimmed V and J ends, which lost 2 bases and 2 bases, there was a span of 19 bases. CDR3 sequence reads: CASSLNGPRGIPYNEQFF. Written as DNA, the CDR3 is TGTGCCAGCAGCTTAAACGGTCCGAGGGGGATCCCCTACAATGAGCAGTTCTTC.

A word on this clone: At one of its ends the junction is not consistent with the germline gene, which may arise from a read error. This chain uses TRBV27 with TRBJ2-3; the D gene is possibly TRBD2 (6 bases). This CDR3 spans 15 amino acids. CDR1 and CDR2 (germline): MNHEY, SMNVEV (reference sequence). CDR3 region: CASSHDPTSKDTQYF. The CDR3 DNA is TGTGCCAGCAGTCACGACCCAACTAGCAAAGATACGCAGTATTTT.

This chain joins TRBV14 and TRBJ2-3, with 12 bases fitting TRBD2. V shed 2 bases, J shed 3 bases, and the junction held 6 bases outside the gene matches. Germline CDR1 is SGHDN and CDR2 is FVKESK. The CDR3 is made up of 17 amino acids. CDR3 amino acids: CASSQIPSGRGTDTQYF. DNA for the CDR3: TGTGCCAGCAGCCAAATCCCTAGCGGGAGGGGTACAGATACGCAGTATTTT.

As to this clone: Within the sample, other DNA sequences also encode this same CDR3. CDR3 region: CASTLGRNTEAFF. DNA for the CDR3: TGTGCCAGCACCCTGGGCCGGAACACTGAAGCTTTCTTT. The rearrangement links TRBV28 to TRBJ1-1; unclear D gene. There are 13 residues in the CDR3. CDR1 MDHEN and CDR2 SYDVKM come from the germline V gene. The V and J ends lost 7 bases and 1 base respectively, with 10 bases between them.

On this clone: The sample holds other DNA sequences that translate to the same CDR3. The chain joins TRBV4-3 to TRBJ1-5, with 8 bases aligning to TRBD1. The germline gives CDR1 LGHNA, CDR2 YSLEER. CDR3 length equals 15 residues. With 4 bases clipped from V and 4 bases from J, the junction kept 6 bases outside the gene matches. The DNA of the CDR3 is TGCGCCAGCAGCCCCGGGACAGGACGAAATCAGCCCCAGCATTTT. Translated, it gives CASSPGTGRNQPQHF.

CDR3 region: CASSLVGSPRELFF. CDR3 DNA: TGTGCCAGCAGTTTAGTCGGCAGCCCCAGGGAGCTGTTTTTT. The V gene is TRBV27, the J gene TRBJ2-2; D ambiguous. From germline, CDR1 is MNHEY and CDR2 SMNVEV (reference sequence). V was shortened by 2 bases and J by 9 bases, with 13 bases between the two germline ends. CDR3 length: 14 amino acids.

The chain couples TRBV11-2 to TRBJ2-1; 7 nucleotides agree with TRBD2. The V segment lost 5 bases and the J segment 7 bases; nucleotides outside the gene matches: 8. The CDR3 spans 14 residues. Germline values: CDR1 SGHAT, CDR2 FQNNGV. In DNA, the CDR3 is TGTGCCAGCAGCCCAGTGGGGGGGAGGAATGAGCAGTTCTTC. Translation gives CASSPVGGRNEQFF.

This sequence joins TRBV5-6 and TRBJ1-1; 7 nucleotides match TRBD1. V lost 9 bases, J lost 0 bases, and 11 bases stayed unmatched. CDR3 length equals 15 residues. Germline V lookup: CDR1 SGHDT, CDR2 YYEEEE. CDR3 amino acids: CATTLGGAMNTEAFF. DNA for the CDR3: TGTGCCACCACGCTAGGGGGCGCGATGAACACTGAAGCTTTCTTT.

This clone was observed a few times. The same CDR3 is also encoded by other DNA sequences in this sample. CDR3 in amino acids: CASSYAYTGELFF. The CDR3 DNA sequence: TGTGCCAGCAGTTACGCCTACACCGGGGAGCTGTTTTTT. The chain combines TRBV6-5 with TRBJ2-2, with D unclear. The V end lost 2 bases, the J end lost 3 bases, and 4 bases lay between the germline ends. This CDR3 spans 13 amino acids. Germline CDR1 MNHEY, CDR2 SVGAGI.